This T cell receptor (beta chain) was profiled in a study of blood T cell repertoires in COVID-19. The germline V and J ends were trimmed by 5 bases and 6 bases, with 12 bases remaining between them. The CDR3 has 13 amino acids. Per the germline V gene, CDR1 is SEHNR and CDR2 is FQNEAQ (reference sequence). The protocol was immunoSEQ multiplex PCR, while the TCRdb copy is restricted to in-frame clones and leaves out a portion. The table has tens of thousands of clones, 88% seen once. The TCR comes from a woman at least 80 years old with acute or convalescent COVID-19. The source material was peripheral blood. V is TRBV7-9 and J is TRBJ2-3, with a possible D match to TRBD2 (6 bases). The DNA of the CDR3 is TGTGCCAGCAGCAAGGATGGGGGGGATACGCAGTATTTT. This sequence encodes CASSKDGGDTQYF.